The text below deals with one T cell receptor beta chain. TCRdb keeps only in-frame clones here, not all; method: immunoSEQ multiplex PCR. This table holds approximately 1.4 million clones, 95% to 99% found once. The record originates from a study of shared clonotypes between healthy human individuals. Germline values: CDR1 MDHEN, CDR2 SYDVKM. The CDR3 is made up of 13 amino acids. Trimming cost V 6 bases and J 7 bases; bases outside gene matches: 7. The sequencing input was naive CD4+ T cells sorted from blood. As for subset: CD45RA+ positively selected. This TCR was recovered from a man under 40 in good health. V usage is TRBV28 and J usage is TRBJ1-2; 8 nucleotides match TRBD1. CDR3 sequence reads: CASRIRQGPGYTF. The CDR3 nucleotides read TGTGCCAGCAGGATTCGACAGGGGCCTGGCTACACCTTC.